The 3 T cell receptor beta chains given below trace back to one sample, sequenced in a study of cytomegalovirus exposure and HLA in healthy donors. Vbeta (60) and Jbeta (13) primers were used in the PCR. TCRdb's copy holds only in-frame clones and misses some; the assay was immunoSEQ multiplex PCR. This sample has approximately 140,000 clones, with 82% found just once. The source material was PBMCs. These TCRs come from a boy aged 10-17 years in good health and CMV-seronegative.

The chain recombines TRBV30 with TRBJ1-2; D unclear. This CDR3 has 12 residues. Trimming left V 7 bases short and J 8 bases short, with 17 bases between. The germline gives CDR1 GTSNPN, CDR2 SVGIG (reference sequence). In DNA, the CDR3 is TGTGCCTCAGCCCCCACGCGCGGGGGCTACACCTTC. Residues: CASAPTRGGYTF.

The chain uses TRBV27 and TRBJ2-1; no clear D. The CDR3 extends over 14 amino acids. The germline gives CDR1 MNHEY, CDR2 SMNVEV (reference sequence). Trimming cost V 5 bases and J 0 bases, with 8 bases left between them. CDR3 in amino acids: CASSAQSSYNEQFF. The CDR3 nucleotides read TGTGCCAGCAGTGCACAGAGCTCCTACAATGAGCAGTTCTTC.

The CDR3 sequence is CASSPSGAGGGQPQHF. The CDR3 nucleotides are TGTGCCAGCAGCCCCTCGGGGGCAGGGGGCGGTCAGCCCCAGCATTTT. The chain uses TRBV7-9 and TRBJ1-5, with 8 bases aligning to TRBD1. Germline-derived CDR1 and CDR2 are SEHNR and FQNEAQ (reference sequence). V trimming: 5 bases; J trimming: 6 bases; junction bases outside the gene matches: 12. CDR3 length equals 16 residues.